This TCR beta chain stems from a study of cytomegalovirus exposure and HLA in healthy donors. Study-wide points: Rarity held for most TCR sequences, but there were some public TCRs that occurred in many donors. Published work reported that the classifier diagnosed cytomegalovirus status with high specificity and sensitivity.

On this clone: Its target is not known.

Generated by immunoSEQ multiplex PCR, the TCRdb table keeps only in-frame clones and is missing some. The sample includes roughly 270,000 clones, approximately 88% of them seen just once. This CDR3 contains 15 residues. V lost 3 bases, J lost 4 bases, and 16 bases lay in between. Germline lookup yields CDR1 SGDLS and CDR2 YYNGEE. The donors were in the approximately 120-subject validation cohort; that cohort was separate from the approximately 670-subject first cohort. V is TRBV9 and J is TRBJ1-1, with a tentative D call TRBD1 (6 bases). This receptor was identified in a young woman in good health and CMV-seronegative. The sample consisted of PBMCs. CDR3 loop: CASSEGVGGVTEAFF. The CDR3 DNA sequence: TGTGCCAGCAGCGAGGGGGTTGGTGGGGTCACTGAAGCTTTCTTT.